Listed below are T cell receptor beta chains from one sample, sequenced in a study of control samples from healthy donors and cancer patients. Using immunoSEQ multiplex PCR, the repertoire was profiled, and TCRdb retains in-frame clones only, with some absent. The table records about 410,000 clones, roughly 90% of them present only once. The material sequenced was PBMCs. The receptors were gathered from a man between 40 and 49 years old with head and neck cancer. Each CDR3 is given with its conserved first and last residue. The order of the fields is clone size, V gene, CDR3 length, D gene, J gene, CDR3 DNA, CDR3 protein. D genes are given only for firm matches. Size values are once, few and many counts, or a class for expanded clones, and some rows have none.

>NA|TRBV4-1|13|NA|TRBJ1-2
TGCGCCAGCAGCCAAGCAGGATCCATGGTCTACACCTTC
CASSQAGSMVYTF
>NA|TRBV5-8|17|TRBD2|TRBJ2-1
TGTGCCAGCTACCCTCGTAGCGGGGGGCGACCGTACAATGAGCAGTTCTTC
CASYPRSGGRPYNEQFF
>NA|TRBV3-1/TRBV3-2|18|TRBD2|TRBJ2-3
TGTGCCAGCAGCCAACTCCCTGGGACTAGCGGGATCACAGATACGCAGTATTTT
CASSQLPGTSGITDTQYF
>NA|TRBV27|20|NA|TRBJ1-2
TGTGCCAGCAGTACCTCCGCCCCCACCGGCGCTAGAAGTCAGGGCTATGGCTACACCTTC
CASSTSAPTGARSQGYGYTF
>few|TRBV7-2|13|NA|TRBJ2-1
TGTGCCAGCAGCTCTTTCAGGGGGGGTGAGCAGTTCTTC
CASSSFRGGEQFF
>NA|TRBV27|14|NA|TRBJ2-1
TGTGCCAGCAGACTAATCGGGGTCTACAATGAGCAGTTCTTC
CASRLIGVYNEQFF
>NA|TRBV18|10|NA|TRBJ2-1
TGTGCCAGCTACGACAATGAGCAGTTCTTC
CASYDNEQFF
>NA|TRBV24-1|13|NA|TRBJ1-1
TGTGCCACCAGGGACATCCTAAACACTGAAGCTTTCTTT
CATRDILNTEAFF
>NA|TRBV7-3|14|TRBD1|TRBJ2-3
TGTGCCAGCAGCTCTGGACAGGTGGGAGATACGCAGTATTTT
CASSSGQVGDTQYF
>NA|TRBV6-5|13|NA|TRBJ2-2
TGTGCCAGCAGGTTGGGGTTCAGCGGGGAGCTGTTTTTT
CASRLGFSGELFF
>once|TRBV28|15|TRBD1|TRBJ1-6
TGTGCCAGCAAAGACAGGGAAGGTCATTCTTCACCCCTCCACTTT
CASKDREGHSSPLHF
>NA|TRBV11-2|14|NA|TRBJ1-2
TGTGCCAGCACCACCCCGGGGGCGGGGTATGGCTACACCTTC
CASTTPGAGYGYTF
>NA|TRBV7-2|15|NA|TRBJ2-4
TGTGCCAGCAGCCATGACAGGCTAGCCAAAAACATTCAGTACTTC
CASSHDRLAKNIQYF
>NA|TRBV27|15|TRBD1|TRBJ1-2
TGTGCCAGCAGTTCGCTACAGGGGGGCCCCTATGGCTACACCTTC
CASSSLQGGPYGYTF
>NA|TRBV7-8|14|NA|TRBJ2-7
TGTGCCAGCAGCTTAGCGGGAGGAGGATACGAACAGTACTTC
CASSLAGGGYEQYF
>NA|TRBV7-2|14|NA|TRBJ2-7
TGTGCCAGCAGCTCCCCTAGCAACCCCTACGAGCAGTACTTC
CASSSPSNPYEQYF
>NA|TRBV20-1|14|NA|TRBJ1-3
TGCAGTGCTAGTTTGGGGGCGCTTGGAAACACCATATATTTT
CSASLGALGNTIYF
>NA|TRBV30|14|TRBD2|TRBJ2-7
TGTGCCTGGAGGCCGGGACTAGCGTCCCACGAGCAGTACTTC
CAWRPGLASHEQYF
>once|TRBV7-9|15|TRBD1|TRBJ2-2
TGTGCCAGCAGCTTTAATCAGGGGGACACCGGGGAGCTGTTTTTT
CASSFNQGDTGELFF
>NA|TRBV5-4|13|NA|TRBJ2-7
TGTGCCAGCAGCTCGATGGGCGGCTACGAGCAGTACTTC
CASSSMGGYEQYF
>NA|TRBV5-5|11|NA|TRBJ1-1
TGTGCCAGCAGCATAACTAGTGAAGCTTTCTTT
CASSITSEAFF
>NA|TRBV4-1|14|NA|TRBJ1-2
TGCGCCAGCAGCCGTGGCCCCGACACTTATGGCTACACCTTC
CASSRGPDTYGYTF
>NA|TRBV7-2|13|NA|TRBJ1-4
TGTGCCAGCAGCTGGGTTTCTAATGAAAAACTGTTTTTT
CASSWVSNEKLFF
>NA|TRBV11-2|16|TRBD2|TRBJ2-7
TGTGCCAGCAGACCCAGACCGGGACTAGGTTCCTACGAGCAGTACTTC
CASRPRPGLGSYEQYF
>NA|TRBV19|16|NA|TRBJ1-2
TGTGCCAGTAGTCTCTTTGCCGGGACAACTAACTATGGCTACACCTTC
CASSLFAGTTNYGYTF
>NA|TRBV11-2|11|NA|TRBJ2-1
TGTGCCAGCAGCTTCGACAATGAGCAGTTCTTC
CASSFDNEQFF
>few|TRBV28|13|NA|TRBJ2-7
TGTGCCAGCAGCCTTCGGAGAAGGGACGAGCAGTACTTC
CASSLRRRDEQYF
>NA|TRBV7-8|11|NA|TRBJ2-5
TGTGCCAGCACAGGTGGAGAGACCCAGTACTTC
CASTGGETQYF
>NA|TRBV27|15|NA|TRBJ1-2
TGTGCCAGCTCAACCCAACAGGGTACAGACTATGGCTACACCTTC
CASSTQQGTDYGYTF
>NA|TRBV3-1/TRBV3-2|15|NA|TRBJ1-1
TGTGCCAGCAGCCCCAATCCAGACATGAACACTGAAGCTTTCTTT
CASSPNPDMNTEAFF
>NA|TRBV4-1|16|NA|TRBJ1-1
TGCGCCAGCAGCCAAGGGCCCTTCGACCCGAACACTGAAGCTTTCTTT
CASSQGPFDPNTEAFF
>NA|TRBV2|14|NA|TRBJ2-7
TGTGCCAGCAGCCTAGCGCGGGACTTCTACGAGCAGTACTTC
CASSLARDFYEQYF
>NA|TRBV21-1|15|NA|TRBJ2-5
TGTGCCAGCAGCATGGGGAGTCATAGGGAGAAGACCCAGTACTTC
CASSMGSHREKTQYF
>NA|TRBV27|15|TRBD1|TRBJ2-7
TGTGCCAGCAGCCCCGACAGGGCCAGCTCCTACGAGCAGTACTTC
CASSPDRASSYEQYF
>NA|TRBV19|16|NA|TRBJ1-1
TGTGCCAGTAGTATAGCGCCCCAGGTCATGAACACTGAAGCTTTCTTT
CASSIAPQVMNTEAFF
>NA|TRBV4-1|16|TRBD2|TRBJ2-1
TGCGCCAGCAGCCAAGTTGCCAGCGGGGGTTACAATGAGCAGTTCTTC
CASSQVASGGYNEQFF
>NA|TRBV4-2|15|NA|TRBJ2-2
TGTGCCAGCAGCCAAGGGCAGTCCGGGGCCGGGGAGCTGTTTTTT
CASSQGQSGAGELFF
>NA|TRBV28|14|NA|TRBJ1-1
TGTGCCAGCAGTTCGGGACAAACAAACACTGAAGCTTTCTTT
CASSSGQTNTEAFF
>NA|TRBV11-3|14|NA|TRBJ1-3
TGTGCCAGCAGCGTAGGCAGGGCTGGAAACACCATATATTTT
CASSVGRAGNTIYF
>once|TRBV9|15|NA|TRBJ2-1
TGTGCCAGCAGCGCCGGGACGGGACTGTACAATGAGCAGTTCTTC
CASSAGTGLYNEQFF
>NA|TRBV27|13|NA|TRBJ2-7
TGTGCCAGCAGTTTACGGAGCTTCTACGAGCAGTACTTC
CASSLRSFYEQYF